This T cell receptor beta chain was sequenced during a study of cytomegalovirus exposure and HLA in healthy donors. In the study overall: Clustering assigned 70% to 90% of the 350 to 400 genotyped donors to the Caucasian-associated ancestry cluster.

Germline-derived CDR1 and CDR2 are MDHEN and SYDVKM. The CDR3 totals 17 residues. The germline V and J ends were trimmed by 2 bases and 0 bases, with 16 bases remaining between them. It was with 60 Vbeta and 13 Jbeta primers that the PCR ran. The repertoire was sequenced with immunoSEQ multiplex PCR; TCRdb's copy has only in-frame clones and lacks some. The sample has about 180,000 clones, about four fifths seen once. This receptor was identified in a young woman in good health and CMV-seropositive. Sequences were obtained from PBMCs. The J gene is TRBJ1-1, the V gene TRBV28, with D hard to call. Here the CDR3 reads CASSLVYRDYMNTEAFF. The CDR3 nucleotides read TGTGCCAGCAGTTTAGTCTACAGAGACTACATGAACACTGAAGCTTTCTTT.